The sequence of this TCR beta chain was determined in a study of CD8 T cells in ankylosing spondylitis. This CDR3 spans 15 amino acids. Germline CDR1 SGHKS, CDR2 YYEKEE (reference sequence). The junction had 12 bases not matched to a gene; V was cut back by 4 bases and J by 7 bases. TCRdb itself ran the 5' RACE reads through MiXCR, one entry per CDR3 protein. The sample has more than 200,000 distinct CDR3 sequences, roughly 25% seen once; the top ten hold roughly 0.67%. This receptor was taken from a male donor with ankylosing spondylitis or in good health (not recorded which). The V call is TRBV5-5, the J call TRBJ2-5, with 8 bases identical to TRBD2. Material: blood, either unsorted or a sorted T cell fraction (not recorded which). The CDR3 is CASSQSPGLEPTQYF. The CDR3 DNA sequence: TGTGCCAGCAGCCAATCACCGGGACTAGAGCCGACCCAGTACTTC.